This T cell receptor (beta chain) came from a study of blood T cell repertoires in COVID-19. Study context: Material from acute and convalescent COVID-19 was sourced from the United States, Italy and Spain.

Clones were read by immunoSEQ multiplex PCR, and TCRdb kept only the in-frame ones, dropping some. The data contain fewer than 400,000 clones, around nine tenths of them singletons. The sample taken for sequencing was PBMCs or T cells enriched from blood (not recorded which). This receptor was taken from a woman between 45 and 60 years old who had recovered from COVID-19.

The CDR3 DNA follows: TGTGCCAGCAGTTTAGGGGACAACACAGATACGCAGTATTTT. Translated, it gives CASSLGDNTDTQYF. The chain uses TRBV28 and TRBJ2-3; tentative D call: TRBD1 (6 bases). In germline, CDR1 is MDHEN, CDR2 SYDVKM. This CDR3 spans 14 amino acids. Trimming shortened V by 2 bases and J by 2 bases, and 8 bases separated the two germline ends.